The 22 T cell receptor beta chains in this list originate from one sample, sequenced in a study of vaccination effects on CD4 cells after COVID-19 (dated by TCRdb to 2022 to 2024). The antigens these receptors bind are not known. Preparation of the library involved the immunoSEQ multiplex PCR assay. In TCRdb, the immuneACCESS table is reduced to in-frame sequences with V and J assigned. These tables do not hold every clone; where another copy was compared, an unresolved V gene accounts for under half, and the others remain unexplained. Counted in this sample were 25,000 to 30,000 clones; more than 65% of them appeared once. The ten most abundant clones make up 14% of the sample. The ViraFEST assay stimulated PBMC with viral peptide pools and then used TCR sequencing to identify antigen-specific CD4+ T cell clonotypes by expansion. After around 10 days of culture, CD4+ T cells were isolated with the EasySep CD4+ T cell isolation kit. Each participant received two doses of an mRNA SARS-CoV-2 vaccine, either BNT162b2 or mRNA-1273.

The sample here was CD4+ T cells from PBMCs cultured with HCoV-229E spike peptides, taken after COVID-19 vaccination. The sample's cell subset or site label, decoded: HCoV-229E spike overlapping peptide pool stimulation. The source of these receptors is a human donor who received a COVID-19 vaccine.

This clone was counted only a few times. The chain uses TRBV14 and TRBJ1-5; D uncertain. V dropped 2 bases and J dropped 1 base, with 9 bases sitting between them. This CDR3 contains 15 residues. The germline V gene has CDR1 SGHDN and CDR2 FVKESK. The DNA for the CDR3 is TGTGCCAGCAGCCAACCAGGCAGAAGCAATCAGCCCCAGCATTTT. This encodes CASSQPGRSNQPQHF.

The chain couples TRBV3-1 (or the pseudogene TRBV3-2) to TRBJ2-5; a possible D gene is TRBD2 (6 bases). CDR1 and CDR2 (germline): LGHDT, YNNKEL (reference sequence). Trimming took off 4 bases at V and 5 bases at J, with 23 bases between the two ends. The CDR3 consists of 17 residues. CDR3 residues: CASSPQSPGSTGETQYF. CDR3 bases: TGTGCCAGCAGCCCGCAATCCCCCGGGAGCACGGGGGAGACCCAGTACTTC.

The chain has TRBV10-1 and TRBJ2-7; D is unresolved. From germline, CDR1 is WNHNN and CDR2 SYGVQD (reference sequence). The CDR3 runs to 14 residues. Between the trimmed V and J ends, which lost 0 bases and 4 bases, there was a span of 10 bases. The CDR3 bases are TGCGCCAGCAGTGAGTCGGGCAGAGCTTACGAGCAGTACTTC. Its protein product is CASSESGRAYEQYF.

This chain links TRBV25-1 with TRBJ2-5; D call uncertain. Germline lookup yields CDR1 MGHDK and CDR2 SYGVNS. Trimming stripped 5 bases from V and 4 bases from J, with 11 bases between. The CDR3 contains 13 residues. The CDR3 here is CASSHAGIETQYF. DNA of the CDR3: TGTGCCAGCAGTCATGCAGGTATAGAGACCCAGTACTTC.

This clone was seen a handful of times. The chain is built from TRBV5-1 and TRBJ1-1; D ambiguous. Germline lookup yields CDR1 SGHRS and CDR2 YFSETQ. Trimming cost V 0 bases and J 5 bases, with 8 bases left between them. CDR3 length: 13 amino acids. The CDR3 DNA reads TGCGCCAGCAGCTTGGAACAGAGTACTGAAGCTTTCTTT. Encoded protein: CASSLEQSTEAFF.

The chain couples TRBV11-2 to TRBJ2-2, with TRBD1 identical over 7 bases. This CDR3 region has 14 residues. The V gene end was trimmed by 10 bases and the J gene end by 0 bases; junction bases not matched to a gene: 5. Germline values: CDR1 SGHAT, CDR2 FQNNGV. The CDR3 sequence: CATKGTANTGELFF. CDR3 DNA: TGTGCCACCAAAGGGACAGCGAACACCGGGGAGCTGTTTTTT. Full variable domain (missing parts from reference TRBV11-2 and TRBJ2-2): EAGVAQSPRYKIIEKRQSVAFWCNPISGHATLYWYQQILGQGPKLLIQFQNNGVVDDSQLPKDRFSAERLKGVDSTLKIQPAKLEDSAVYLCATKGTANTGELFFGEGSRLTVL.

This clone was seen more than once but under ten times. The chain is built from TRBV6-5 and TRBJ1-4, with D possibly TRBD1 on 5 matching bases. CDR1 MNHEY and CDR2 SVGAGI come from the germline V gene. V lost 1 base and J 5 bases, leaving 8 bases between the germline ends. The CDR3 covers 14 residues. Here the CDR3 DNA reads TGTGCCAGCAGTTACTGGCAGGGAAATGAAAAACTGTTTTTT. The encoded protein is CASSYWQGNEKLFF.

J is TRBJ2-3 and V is TRBV5-1, with no clear D. V was shortened by 4 bases and J by 5 bases, with 14 bases between the two germline ends. There are 14 residues in the CDR3. The V gene's germline CDR1 is SGHRS and CDR2 YFSETQ. Here the CDR3 reads CASSKGGTEDTQYF. Written as DNA, the CDR3 is TGCGCCAGCAGCAAAGGTGGTACAGAAGATACGCAGTATTTT.

The CDR3 sequence: CASSEVQTGGGGYTF. The CDR3 DNA reads TGTGCCAGCAGTGAAGTTCAGACAGGGGGAGGAGGCTACACCTTC. V usage is TRBV2 and J usage is TRBJ1-2; TRBD1 matches 9 bases. Germline lookup yields CDR1 SNHLY and CDR2 FYNNEI. V dropped 1 base and J dropped 8; count of bases not matched to a gene: 8. This CDR3 contains 15 residues.

This clone has only a few counts. This chain connects TRBV12-5 to TRBJ1-5, with 7 bases matching TRBD1. Trimming took 0 bases from V and 0 from J; bases not matched to a gene: 11. From germline, CDR1 is LGHNT and CDR2 FRNRAP. The length of the CDR3 is 19 residues. For the CDR3, the DNA is TGTGCTAGTGGTTTGGTAAGGACAGGCCTACTTTATAGCAATCAGCCCCAGCATTTT. Translation: CASGLVRTGLLYSNQPQHF.

The chain joins TRBV24-1 to TRBJ2-3; the D call may be TRBD1 or TRBD2 (5 bases each). Germline lookup yields CDR1 KGHDR and CDR2 SFDVKD. The CDR3 is 15 residues long. Trimming shortened V by 5 bases and J by 0 bases, and 11 bases separated the two germline ends. CDR3 DNA sequence: TGTGCCACCAGTGGTGGGACGGGAAGCACAGATACGCAGTATTTT. This sequence encodes CATSGGTGSTDTQYF.

The CDR3 loop reads CASSALAGSHNEQFF. The CDR3 DNA is TGCGCCAGCAGCGCTCTAGCGGGGAGCCACAATGAGCAGTTCTTC. The genes are TRBV5-1 and TRBJ2-1; 9 bases line up with TRBD2. The germline V gene encodes CDR1 SGHRS and CDR2 YFSETQ. CDR3 length: 15 residues. Unmatched junction bases numbered 7, after V lost 4 bases and J lost 5 bases.

In its sample, this clone was seen a few times. The chain has TRBV12-5 and TRBJ2-7, with 7 bases aligning to TRBD2. Germline-derived CDR1 and CDR2 are LGHNT and FRNRAP. The CDR3 has 14 residues. Germline trimming cut 5 bases from V and 7 bases from J; bases unmatched to any gene: 11. The CDR3 is CASGRNSGGREQYF. CDR3 DNA: TGTGCTAGTGGTAGAAATAGCGGCGGGAGAGAGCAGTACTTC.

This clone was seen more than once but under ten times. The rearrangement links TRBV7-9 to TRBJ2-1; D may be TRBD2 (5 bases). The CDR3 loop spans 12 amino acids. Germline-derived CDR1 and CDR2 are SEHNR and FQNEAQ (reference sequence). V lost 1 base and J 13 bases, leaving 11 bases between the germline ends. The CDR3 region is CASSLGSEGQFF. For the CDR3, the DNA is TGTGCCAGCAGCTTAGGATCCGAGGGTCAGTTCTTC.

This clone came up once. The chain couples TRBV11-2 to TRBJ1-2; D uncertain. This CDR3 comprises 14 residues. The germline CDR1 and CDR2 sequences are SGHAT and FQNNGV. V shed 2 bases and J shed 7 bases, with 14 bases lying between them. The chain's CDR3 is CASSLMSQTVGYTF. The CDR3 DNA sequence: TGTGCCAGCAGCTTAATGTCGCAAACGGTTGGCTACACCTTC.

V gene TRBV7-2 combines with J gene TRBJ1-4; D perhaps matches TRBD1 (5 bases). The germline gives CDR1 SGHTA, CDR2 FQGNSA. CDR3 size: 15 residues. With 1 base removed from V and 4 bases from J, the gap between germline ends came to 10 bases. The CDR3 spells CASSLDTGVNEKLFF. The CDR3, as DNA: TGTGCCAGCAGCTTAGACACAGGCGTTAATGAAAAACTGTTTTTT.

V gene TRBV18 combines with J gene TRBJ2-2; possibly TRBD1 for D (5 bases). Germline V gene data show CDR1 as KGHSH and CDR2 as LQKENI. This CDR3 has 16 residues. V lost 6 bases and J 7 bases, leaving 21 bases between the germline ends. CDR3 amino acids: CASSRQTTGYNGELFF. DNA for the CDR3: TGTGCCAGCTCTCGGCAAACTACAGGTTACAACGGGGAGCTGTTTTTT.

The chain recombines TRBV10-3 with TRBJ2-7; the D gene is possibly TRBD1 (5 bases). Germline values: CDR1 ENHRY, CDR2 SYGVKD. This CDR3 contains 18 residues. Deletions cut 2 bases from V and 2 bases from J, with 22 bases between. The CDR3 reads CAISEAVEGSLGAYEQYF. The CDR3 DNA reads as TGTGCCATCAGTGAGGCGGTTGAAGGATCCTTAGGGGCCTACGAGCAGTACTTC.

The chain combines TRBV15 with TRBJ1-3, with D possibly being TRBD1 (5 bases). The CDR3 sequence is 16 residues long. V lost 3 bases and J 0 bases, leaving 12 bases between the germline ends. Germline V lookup: CDR1 LNHNV, CDR2 YYDKDF (reference sequence). The CDR3, as DNA: TGTGCCACCAGCAGGCGGGACGCCAGCTCTGGAAACACCATATATTTT. Translating it yields CATSRRDASSGNTIYF.

This rearrangement joins TRBV7-2 to TRBJ2-5, with TRBD2 identical over 8 bases. CDR1 and CDR2 from the germline V gene are SGHTA and FQGNSA. CDR3 length: 15 residues. With V trimmed by 3 bases and J by 2 bases, 5 bases remained unmatched. The CDR3 reads CASSFGGTRQETQYF. CDR3 DNA: TGTGCCAGCAGCTTCGGGGGGACTAGACAAGAGACCCAGTACTTC.

The chain employs TRBV4-1 and TRBJ2-5, with D perhaps given as TRBD1 or TRBD2 (7 bases each). CDR3 length equals 16 residues. V was trimmed by 4 bases and J by 5 bases, leaving 20 bases between them. The germline gives CDR1 MGHRA, CDR2 YSYEKL. CDR3 protein: CASSPHEGRGGETQYF. CDR3 sequence (DNA): TGCGCCAGCAGCCCCCATGAGGGCAGGGGGGGTGAGACCCAGTACTTC.

The V and J genes are TRBV5-4 and TRBJ2-7; TRBD2 might be the D (7 bases). This CDR3 is built from 13 residues. Per the germline V gene, CDR1 is SGHNT and CDR2 is YYREEE (reference sequence). The V end was cut by 7 bases, the J end by 7 bases, with 18 bases between. The CDR3 here is CASATWGGWEQYF. CDR3 nucleotide sequence: TGTGCCAGCGCAACGTGGGGGGGCTGGGAGCAGTACTTC.